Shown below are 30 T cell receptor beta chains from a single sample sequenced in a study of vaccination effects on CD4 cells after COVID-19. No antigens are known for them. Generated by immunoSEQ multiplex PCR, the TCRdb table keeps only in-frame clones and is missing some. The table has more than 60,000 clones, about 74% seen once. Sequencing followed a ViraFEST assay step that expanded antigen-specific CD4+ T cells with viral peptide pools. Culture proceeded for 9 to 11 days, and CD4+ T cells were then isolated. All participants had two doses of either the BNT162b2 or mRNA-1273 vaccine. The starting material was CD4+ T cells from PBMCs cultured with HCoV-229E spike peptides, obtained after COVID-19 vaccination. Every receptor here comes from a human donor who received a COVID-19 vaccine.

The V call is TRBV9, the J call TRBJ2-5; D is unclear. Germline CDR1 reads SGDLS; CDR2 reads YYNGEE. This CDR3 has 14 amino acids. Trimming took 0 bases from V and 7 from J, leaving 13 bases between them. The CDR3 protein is CASSVAESRRTQYF. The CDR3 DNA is TGTGCCAGCAGCGTAGCGGAAAGTAGACGGACCCAGTACTTC.

CDR3: CAMLADTQYF. In DNA, the CDR3 is TGTGCCATGCTAGCAGATACGCAGTATTTT. The chain couples TRBV2 to TRBJ2-3, with D uncertain. Trimming took 10 bases from V and 4 from J, leaving 6 bases between them. Germline V lookup: CDR1 SNHLY, CDR2 FYNNEI. This CDR3 contains 10 residues.

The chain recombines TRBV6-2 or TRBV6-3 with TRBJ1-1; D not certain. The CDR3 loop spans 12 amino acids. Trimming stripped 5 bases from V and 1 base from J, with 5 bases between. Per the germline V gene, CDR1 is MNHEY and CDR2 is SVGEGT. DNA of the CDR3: TGTGCCAGCAGTAAATGGAACACTGAAGCTTTCTTT. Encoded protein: CASSKWNTEAFF.

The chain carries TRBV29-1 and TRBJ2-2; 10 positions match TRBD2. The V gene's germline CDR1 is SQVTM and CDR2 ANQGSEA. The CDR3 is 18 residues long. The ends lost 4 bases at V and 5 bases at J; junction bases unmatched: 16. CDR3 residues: CSVVSELSSGGATGELFF. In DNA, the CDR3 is TGCAGCGTTGTGAGTGAACTTTCGAGCGGGGGGGCGACCGGGGAGCTGTTTTTT.

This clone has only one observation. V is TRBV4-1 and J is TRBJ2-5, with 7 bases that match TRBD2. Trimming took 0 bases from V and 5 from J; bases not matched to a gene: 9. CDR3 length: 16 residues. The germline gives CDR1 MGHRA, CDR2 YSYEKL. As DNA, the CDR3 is TGCGCCAGCAGCCAAGACCGGGATCCGGGAGGCGAGACCCAGTACTTC. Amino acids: CASSQDRDPGGETQYF.

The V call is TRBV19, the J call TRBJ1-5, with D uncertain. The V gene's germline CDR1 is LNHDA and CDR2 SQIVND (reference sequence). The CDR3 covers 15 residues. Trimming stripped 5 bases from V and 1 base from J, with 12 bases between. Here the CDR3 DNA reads TGTGCCAGTAGTTCTGGAGTCAGGAGCAATCAGCCCCAGCATTTT. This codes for CASSSGVRSNQPQHF.

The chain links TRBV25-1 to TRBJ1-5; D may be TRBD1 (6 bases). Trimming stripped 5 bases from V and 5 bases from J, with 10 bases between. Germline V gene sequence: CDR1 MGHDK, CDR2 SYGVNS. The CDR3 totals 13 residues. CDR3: CASSTGQHQPQHF. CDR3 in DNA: TGTGCCAGCAGTACAGGGCAACATCAGCCCCAGCATTTT.

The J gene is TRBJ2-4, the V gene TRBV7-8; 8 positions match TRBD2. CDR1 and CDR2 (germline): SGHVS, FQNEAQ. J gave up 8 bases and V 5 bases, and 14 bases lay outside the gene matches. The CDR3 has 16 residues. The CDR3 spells CASSPAGAIKRDIQYF. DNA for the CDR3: TGTGCCAGCAGCCCAGCGGGGGCGATTAAAAGGGACATTCAGTACTTC.

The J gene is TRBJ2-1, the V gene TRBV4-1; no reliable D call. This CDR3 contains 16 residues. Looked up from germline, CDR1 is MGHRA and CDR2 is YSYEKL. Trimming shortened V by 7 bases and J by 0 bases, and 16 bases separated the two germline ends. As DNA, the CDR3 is TGCGCCAGCACGGACGGACCTTCAAGCTCCTACAATGAGCAGTTCTTC. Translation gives CASTDGPSSSYNEQFF.

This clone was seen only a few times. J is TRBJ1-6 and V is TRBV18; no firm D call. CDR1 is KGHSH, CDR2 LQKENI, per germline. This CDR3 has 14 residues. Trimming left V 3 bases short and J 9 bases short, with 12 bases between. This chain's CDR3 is CASSPSGSGSPLHF. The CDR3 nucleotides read TGTGCCAGCTCACCTTCAGGATCTGGTTCACCCCTCCACTTT. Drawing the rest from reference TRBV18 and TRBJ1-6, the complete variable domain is NAGVMQNPRHLVRRRGQEARLRCSPMKGHSHVYWYRQLPEEGLKFMVYLQKENIIDESGMPKERFSAEFPKEGPSILRIQQVVRGDSAAYFCASSPSGSGSPLHFGNGTRLTVT.

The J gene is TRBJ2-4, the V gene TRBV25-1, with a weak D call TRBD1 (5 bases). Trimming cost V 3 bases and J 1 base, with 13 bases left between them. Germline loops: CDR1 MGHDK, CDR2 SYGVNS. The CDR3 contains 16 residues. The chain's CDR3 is CASSDPDRIAKNIQYF. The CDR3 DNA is TGTGCCAGCAGTGACCCAGACAGAATCGCCAAAAACATTCAGTACTTC.

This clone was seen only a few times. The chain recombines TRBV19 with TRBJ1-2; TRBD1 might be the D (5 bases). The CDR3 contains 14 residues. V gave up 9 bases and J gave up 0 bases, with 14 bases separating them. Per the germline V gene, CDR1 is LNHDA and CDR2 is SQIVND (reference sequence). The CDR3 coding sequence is TGTGCCAGCCCCTTGGGGGTTTCTAACTATGGCTACACCTTC. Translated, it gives CASPLGVSNYGYTF.

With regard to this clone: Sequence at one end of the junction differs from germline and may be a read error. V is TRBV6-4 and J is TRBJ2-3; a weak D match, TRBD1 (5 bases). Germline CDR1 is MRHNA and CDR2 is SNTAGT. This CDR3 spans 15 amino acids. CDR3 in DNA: TGTGCCACCAGTGGCCTCGACAGTCCCACAGATACGCAGTATTTT. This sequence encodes CATSGLDSPTDTQYF.

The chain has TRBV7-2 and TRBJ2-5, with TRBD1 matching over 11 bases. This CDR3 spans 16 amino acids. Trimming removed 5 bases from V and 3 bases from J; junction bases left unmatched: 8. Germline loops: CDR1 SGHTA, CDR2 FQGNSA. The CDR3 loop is CASSVGGQGGKETQYF. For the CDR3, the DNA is TGTGCCAGCAGCGTGGGGGGACAGGGGGGAAAAGAGACCCAGTACTTC. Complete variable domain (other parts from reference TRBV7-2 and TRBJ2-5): GAGVSQSPSNKVTEKGKDVELRCDPISGHTALYWYRQSLGQGLEFLIYFQGNSAPDKSGLPSDRFSAERTGGSVSTLTIQRTQQEDSAVYLCASSVGGQGGKETQYFGPGTRLLVL.

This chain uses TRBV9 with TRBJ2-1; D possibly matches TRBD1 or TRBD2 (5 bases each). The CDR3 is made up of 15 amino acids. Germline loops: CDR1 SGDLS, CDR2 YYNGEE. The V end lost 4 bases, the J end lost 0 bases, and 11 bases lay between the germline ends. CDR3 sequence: CASSREGSSYNEQFF. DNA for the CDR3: TGTGCCAGCAGCAGAGAGGGGAGCTCCTACAATGAGCAGTTCTTC.

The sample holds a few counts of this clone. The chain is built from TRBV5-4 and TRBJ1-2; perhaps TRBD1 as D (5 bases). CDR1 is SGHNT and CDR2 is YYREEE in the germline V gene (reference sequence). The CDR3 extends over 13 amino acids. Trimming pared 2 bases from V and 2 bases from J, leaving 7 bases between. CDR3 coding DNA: TGTGCCAGCAGCTTTAGGGGAAACTATGGCTACACCTTC. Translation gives CASSFRGNYGYTF.

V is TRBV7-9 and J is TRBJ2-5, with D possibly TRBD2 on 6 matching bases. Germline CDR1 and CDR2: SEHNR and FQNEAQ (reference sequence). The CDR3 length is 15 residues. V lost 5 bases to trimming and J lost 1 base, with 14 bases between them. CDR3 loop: CASSLGTYAQETQYF. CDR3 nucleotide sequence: TGTGCCAGCAGCCTCGGGACTTATGCCCAAGAGACCCAGTACTTC.

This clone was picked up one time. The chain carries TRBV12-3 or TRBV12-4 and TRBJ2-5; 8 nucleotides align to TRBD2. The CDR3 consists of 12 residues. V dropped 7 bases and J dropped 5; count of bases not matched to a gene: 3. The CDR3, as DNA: TGTGCCAGCACCCGGGGGGGGGAGACCCAGTACTTC. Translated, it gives CASTRGGETQYF.

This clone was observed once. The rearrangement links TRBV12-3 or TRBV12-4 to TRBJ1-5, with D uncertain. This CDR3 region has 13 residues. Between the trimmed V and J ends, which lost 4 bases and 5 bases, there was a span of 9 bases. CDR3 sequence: CASSSEHYQPQHF. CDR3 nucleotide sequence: TGTGCCAGCAGTTCGGAGCATTATCAGCCCCAGCATTTT.

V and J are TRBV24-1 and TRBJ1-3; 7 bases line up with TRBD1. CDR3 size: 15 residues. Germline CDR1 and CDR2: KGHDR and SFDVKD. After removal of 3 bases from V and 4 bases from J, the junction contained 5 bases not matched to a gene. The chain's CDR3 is CATSDATGSGNTIYF. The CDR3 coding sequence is TGTGCCACCAGTGATGCGACAGGGTCCGGAAACACCATATATTTT.

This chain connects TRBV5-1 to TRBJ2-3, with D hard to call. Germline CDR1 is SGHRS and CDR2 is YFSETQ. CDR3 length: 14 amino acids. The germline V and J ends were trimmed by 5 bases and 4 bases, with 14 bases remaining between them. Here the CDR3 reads CASSAWVGADTQYF. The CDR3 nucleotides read TGCGCCAGCAGTGCTTGGGTGGGCGCAGATACGCAGTATTTT.

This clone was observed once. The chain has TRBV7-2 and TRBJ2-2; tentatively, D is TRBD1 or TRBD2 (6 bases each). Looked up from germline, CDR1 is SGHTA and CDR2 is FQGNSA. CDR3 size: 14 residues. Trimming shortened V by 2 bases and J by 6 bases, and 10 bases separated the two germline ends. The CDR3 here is CASSLNRGAGELFF. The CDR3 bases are TGTGCCAGCAGCTTAAATAGGGGGGCCGGGGAGCTGTTTTTT.

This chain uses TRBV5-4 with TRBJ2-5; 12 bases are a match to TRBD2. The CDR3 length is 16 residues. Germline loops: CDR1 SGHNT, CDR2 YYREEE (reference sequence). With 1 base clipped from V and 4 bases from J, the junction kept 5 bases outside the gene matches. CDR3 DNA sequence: TGTGCCAGCAGCTTGTCGACTAGCGGGGGCATAGAGACCCAGTACTTC. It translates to CASSLSTSGGIETQYF.

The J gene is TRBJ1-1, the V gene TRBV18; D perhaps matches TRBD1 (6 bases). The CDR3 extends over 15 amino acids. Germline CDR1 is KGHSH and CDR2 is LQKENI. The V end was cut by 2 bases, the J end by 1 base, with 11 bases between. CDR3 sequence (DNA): TGTGCCAGCTCACCAATGGGGGGGCGGAACACTGAAGCTTTCTTT. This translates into CASSPMGGRNTEAFF.

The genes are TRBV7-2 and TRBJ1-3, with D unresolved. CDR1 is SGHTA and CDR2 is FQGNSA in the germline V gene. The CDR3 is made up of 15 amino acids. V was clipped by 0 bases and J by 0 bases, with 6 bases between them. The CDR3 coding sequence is TGTGCCAGCAGCTTAGCATTTAGCTCTGGAAACACCATATATTTT. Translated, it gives CASSLAFSSGNTIYF.

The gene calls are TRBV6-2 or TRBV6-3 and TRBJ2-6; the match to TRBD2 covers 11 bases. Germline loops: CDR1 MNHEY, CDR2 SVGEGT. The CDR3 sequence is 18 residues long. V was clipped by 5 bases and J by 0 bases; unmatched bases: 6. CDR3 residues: CASSPRLAGYSGANVLTF. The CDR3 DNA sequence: TGTGCCAGCAGTCCGCGACTAGCGGGGTACTCTGGGGCCAACGTCCTGACTTTC.

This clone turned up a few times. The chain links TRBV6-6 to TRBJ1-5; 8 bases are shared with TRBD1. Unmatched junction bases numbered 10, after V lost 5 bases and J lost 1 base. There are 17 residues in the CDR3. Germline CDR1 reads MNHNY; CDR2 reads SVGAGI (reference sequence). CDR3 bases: TGTGCCAGCAGTCCGACAGGGGATATGGGGAGCAATCAGCCCCAGCATTTT. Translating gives CASSPTGDMGSNQPQHF.

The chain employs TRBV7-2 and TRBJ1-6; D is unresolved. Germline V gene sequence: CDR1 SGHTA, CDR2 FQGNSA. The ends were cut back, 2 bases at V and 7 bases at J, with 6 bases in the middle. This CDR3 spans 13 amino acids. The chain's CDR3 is CASSLTQNSPLHF. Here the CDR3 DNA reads TGTGCCAGCAGCTTAACACAGAATTCACCCCTCCACTTT.

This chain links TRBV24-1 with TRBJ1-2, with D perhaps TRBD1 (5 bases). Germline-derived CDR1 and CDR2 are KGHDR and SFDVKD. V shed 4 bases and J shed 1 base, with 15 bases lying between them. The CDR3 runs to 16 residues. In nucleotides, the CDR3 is TGTGCCACCAGTGAACCCGACAGATCGGGTAACTATGGCTACACCTTC. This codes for CATSEPDRSGNYGYTF.

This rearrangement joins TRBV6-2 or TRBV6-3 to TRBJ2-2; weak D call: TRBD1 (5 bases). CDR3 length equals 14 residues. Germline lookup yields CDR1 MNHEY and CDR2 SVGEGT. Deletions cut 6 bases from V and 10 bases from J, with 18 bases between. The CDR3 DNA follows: TGTGCCAGCAGCGACGAGACAGCAATCTCGGAGCTGTTTTTT. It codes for CASSDETAISELFF.